This T cell receptor (beta chain) was captured by sequencing in a study of blood T cells in healthy people across ages. Alongside a J-beta primer mix, a sample-barcoded 5' primer served in a second PCR lasting 7 to 11 cycles. Each cDNA molecule carried a tag from a template-switch adaptor that contained 12 random nucleotides. One entry per CDR3 protein, called by TCRdb with MiXCR from the 5' RACE reads. The profile shows around 1.1 million distinct CDR3 sequences, about two fifths of them singletons. Germline CDR1 and CDR2: LGHNA and YNFKEQ. This CDR3 region has 16 residues. V was shortened by 1 base and J by 0 bases, with 12 bases between the two germline ends. Points from the study as a whole: Age advanced and TCR beta diversity per million T cells fell, roughly linearly.

This clonotype was observed once. Its target is unknown. Sequenced: blood. The sequence was collected from a young man in good health. The chain has TRBV4-2 and TRBJ2-5; D is possibly TRBD1 (5 bases). Here the CDR3 DNA reads TGTGCCAGCAGCCAAGGGCTTACAGGCAACCAAGAGACCCAGTACTTC. Its protein is CASSQGLTGNQETQYF.